The following is a T cell receptor (beta chain) sequence with its context. The antigen is not known. This specimen comes from a study of blood T cells in healthy people across ages. Broader study findings: Naive T cell percentage strongly correlated with TCR beta diversity.

The germline gives CDR1 SNHLY, CDR2 FYNNEI. The CDR3 totals 12 residues. Trimming pared 4 bases from V and 2 bases from J, leaving 5 bases between. Combining a sample-barcoded 5' primer with a J-beta primer mix, a second PCR ran for roughly 7 to 12 cycles. A single record per CDR3 protein comes from TCRdb applying MiXCR to the 5' RACE reads. The repertoire consists of about 900,000 distinct CDR3 sequences, with 45% to 50% occurring once and the leading ten covering around an eighth. The sequencing sample was made of blood. This receptor was identified in a man under 40 in good health. The genes are TRBV2 and TRBJ2-5, with D unresolved. The CDR3 spells CASSVKQETQYF. The CDR3 bases are TGTGCCAGCAGTGTCAAGCAAGAGACCCAGTACTTC.